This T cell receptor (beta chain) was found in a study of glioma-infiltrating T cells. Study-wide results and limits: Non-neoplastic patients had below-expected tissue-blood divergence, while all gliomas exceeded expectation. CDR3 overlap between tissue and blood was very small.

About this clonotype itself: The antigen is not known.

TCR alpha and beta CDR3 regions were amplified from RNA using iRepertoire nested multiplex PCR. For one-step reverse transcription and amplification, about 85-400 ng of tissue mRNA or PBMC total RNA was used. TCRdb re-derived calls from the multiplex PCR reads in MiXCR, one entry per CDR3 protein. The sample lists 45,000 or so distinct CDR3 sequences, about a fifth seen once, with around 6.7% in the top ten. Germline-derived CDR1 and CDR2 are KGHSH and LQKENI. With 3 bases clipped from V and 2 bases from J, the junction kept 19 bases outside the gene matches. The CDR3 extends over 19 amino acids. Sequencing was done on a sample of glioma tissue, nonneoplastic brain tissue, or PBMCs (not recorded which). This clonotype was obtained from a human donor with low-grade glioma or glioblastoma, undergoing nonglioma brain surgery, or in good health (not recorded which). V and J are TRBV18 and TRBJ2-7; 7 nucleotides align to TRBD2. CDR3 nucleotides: TGTGCCAGCTCACCGGACGGGGAGGGCCACGGTCTTAGCCCCTACGAGCAGTACTTC. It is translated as CASSPDGEGHGLSPYEQYF.